One sample yielded the 24 T cell receptor beta chains listed below, sequenced in a study of cytomegalovirus exposure and HLA in healthy donors. 60 Vbeta and 13 Jbeta primers were used in PCR. The repertoire was sequenced with immunoSEQ multiplex PCR; TCRdb's copy has only in-frame clones and lacks some. The data show about 78,000 clones, with roughly 60% seen just once and more than 5% held by the top ten. The sequenced material came from PBMCs. The receptors originated from a man between 25 and 39 years old in good health and CMV-seropositive.

V is TRBV7-9 and J is TRBJ1-3; TRBD1 might be the D (5 bases). Trimming left V 6 bases short and J 15 bases short, with 18 bases between. The CDR3 is 12 amino acids. The germline gives CDR1 SEHNR, CDR2 FQNEAQ (reference sequence). The CDR3 is CASSPGTCTKYF. Written as DNA, the CDR3 is TGTGCCAGCAGTCCTGGGACTTGTACGAAATATTTT. Supplemented by reference TRBV7-9 and TRBJ1-3, the full variable domain reads DTGVSQNPRHKITKRGQNVTFRCDPISEHNRLYWYRQTLGQGPEFLTYFQNEAQLEKSRLLSDRFSAERPKGSFSTLEIQRTEQGDSAMYLCASSPGTCTKYFGEGSWLTVV.

The gene calls are TRBV4-2 and TRBJ2-1; TRBD2 matches at 7 bases. The germline V gene encodes CDR1 LGHNA and CDR2 YNFKEQ. The ends lost 3 bases at V and 5 bases at J; junction bases unmatched: 10. The CDR3 sequence is 16 residues long. The CDR3 DNA follows: TGTGCCAGCAGCCACGGGCTAGCGGAGTTCCACAATGAGCAGTTCTTC. Residues: CASSHGLAEFHNEQFF.

The chain uses TRBV6-5 and TRBJ1-2; TRBD1 might be the D (5 bases). The germline V gene encodes CDR1 MNHEY and CDR2 SVGAGI. V gave up 0 bases and J gave up 11 bases, with 7 bases separating them. The CDR3 runs to 11 residues. CDR3 nucleotide sequence: TGTGCCAGCAGTTACTCAGGGGATTACACCTTC. Its translation is CASSYSGDYTF.

The chain is built from TRBV28 and TRBJ2-5, with D unresolved. The germline CDR1 and CDR2 sequences are MDHEN and SYDVKM. V was trimmed by 7 bases and J by 0 bases, leaving 15 bases between them. CDR3 length: 15 amino acids. The CDR3: CASTSPIGDQETQYF. CDR3 DNA sequence: TGTGCCAGCACCTCCCCCATTGGAGACCAAGAGACCCAGTACTTC.

The gene calls are TRBV11-3 and TRBJ1-3; D is perhaps TRBD1 (6 bases). V shed 5 bases and J shed 1 base, with 15 bases lying between them. The germline CDR1 and CDR2 sequences are SGHNT and YENEEA. This CDR3 region has 16 residues. The CDR3 region is CASSQPGVQSGNTIYF. In DNA, the CDR3 is TGTGCCAGCAGCCAACCAGGGGTGCAGTCTGGAAACACCATATATTTT.

The chain joins TRBV19 to TRBJ1-1; TRBD1 matches 10 bases. After removal of 4 bases from V and 1 base from J, the junction contained 18 bases not matched to a gene. Per germline, CDR1 LNHDA and CDR2 SQIVND (reference sequence). CDR3 length: 20 residues. CDR3 in DNA: TGTGCCAGTAGTACGATCTCCGGGACAGGGGCCCTGCTGAGGAACACTGAAGCTTTCTTT. This sequence encodes CASSTISGTGALLRNTEAFF.

In this sample, this clone turned up a few times. Other nucleotide sequences in the sample specify the same CDR3. This chain joins TRBV28 and TRBJ2-3; TRBD2 agrees at 10 bases. This CDR3 region has 15 residues. V was pared by 5 bases and J by 1 base, with 3 bases of the junction left unmatched. In germline, CDR1 is MDHEN, CDR2 SYDVKM. CDR3 DNA: TGTGCCAGCAGTCCCAGCGGGAGGGGCACAGATACGCAGTATTTT. As protein: CASSPSGRGTDTQYF.

The CDR3 DNA reads as TGTGCCAGCAGTTTTGGGACTAGCGGGAGCTCCTACGAGCAGTACTTC. It is translated as CASSFGTSGSSYEQYF. The V and J genes are TRBV28 and TRBJ2-7; 14 bases are shared with TRBD2. Germline CDR1 MDHEN, CDR2 SYDVKM. This CDR3 has 16 residues. The J segment lost 0 bases and the V segment lost 3 bases, leaving 1 base of the junction unmatched.

The genes are TRBV19 and TRBJ2-5; D is uncertain. Germline assignment: CDR1 LNHDA and CDR2 SQIVND (reference sequence). The V end was cut by 3 bases, the J end by 3 bases, with 8 bases between. The CDR3 has 13 residues. CDR3 amino acids: CASSIYSEETQYF. The CDR3 DNA follows: TGTGCCAGTAGTATCTACTCGGAAGAGACCCAGTACTTC.

The chain employs TRBV6-5 and TRBJ1-2, with 8 positions matching TRBD1. The J segment lost 8 bases and the V segment lost 6 bases, leaving 8 bases of the junction unmatched. The CDR3 runs to 13 residues. Germline V gene data show CDR1 as MNHEY and CDR2 as SVGAGI. CDR3 residues: CASSLRQGYGYTF. CDR3 DNA: TGTGCCAGCAGCCTCCGACAGGGGTACGGCTACACCTTC.

This clone turned up a few times. This chain connects TRBV7-2 to TRBJ2-7, with no clear D. The CDR3 runs to 14 residues. CDR1 SGHTA and CDR2 FQGNSA come from the germline V gene. V lost 4 bases to trimming and J lost 4 bases, with 14 bases between them. The CDR3 DNA is TGTGCCAGCAGCTCCTTTAGCTGGGTGTACGAGCAGTACTTC. Encoded protein: CASSSFSWVYEQYF.

V usage is TRBV29-1 and J usage is TRBJ2-3; no reliable D call. V lost 8 bases to trimming and J lost 0 bases, with 9 bases between them. CDR3 length: 12 amino acids. The V gene's germline CDR1 is SQVTM and CDR2 ANQGSEA. The CDR3, as DNA: TGCAGCTCCTGGGCTAGCACAGATACGCAGTATTTT. Amino acid sequence: CSSWASTDTQYF.

The chain joins TRBV5-6 to TRBJ2-5; unclear D gene. The CDR3 is 13 residues long. With 2 bases removed from V and 4 bases from J, the gap between germline ends came to 9 bases. Germline CDR1 and CDR2: SGHDT and YYEEEE. The CDR3: CASSFLRIETQYF. As DNA, the CDR3 is TGTGCCAGCAGCTTCCTAAGAATAGAGACCCAGTACTTC.

The chain employs TRBV27 and TRBJ2-2, with TRBD2 as a possible D gene (6 bases). This CDR3 region has 15 residues. V lost 5 bases, J lost 4 bases, and 14 bases lay in between. In germline, CDR1 is MNHEY, CDR2 SMNVEV (reference sequence). The CDR3 here is CASSPQTRITGELFF. CDR3 in DNA: TGTGCCAGCAGTCCCCAGACTAGAATCACCGGGGAGCTGTTTTTT.

The V call is TRBV11-2, the J call TRBJ2-3, with TRBD2 identical over 11 bases. The J segment lost 5 bases and the V segment lost 7 bases, leaving 11 bases of the junction unmatched. CDR3 length: 16 residues. CDR1 SGHAT and CDR2 FQNNGV come from the germline V gene. Here the CDR3 reads CASTIKGTSGVDTQYF. As DNA, the CDR3 is TGTGCCAGCACAATCAAGGGGACTAGCGGTGTAGATACGCAGTATTTT.

This chain connects TRBV7-3 to TRBJ1-2; 7 bases line up with TRBD1. The V gene's germline CDR1 is SGHTA and CDR2 FQGTGA. CDR3 size: 17 residues. J was trimmed by 2 bases and V by 5 bases; bases with no gene match: 14. The chain's CDR3 is CASSPTPPDRENYGYTF. CDR3 coding DNA: TGTGCCAGCAGCCCCACACCCCCCGACAGGGAGAACTATGGCTACACCTTC.

The chain couples TRBV7-9 to TRBJ2-1; perhaps TRBD2 as D (6 bases). From germline, CDR1 is SEHNR and CDR2 FQNEAQ (reference sequence). The CDR3 has 16 residues. Trimming removed 1 base from V and 3 bases from J, with 13 bases in between. The DNA for the CDR3 is TGTGCCAGCAGCTTAGGGGGCGGGATATACTACAATGAGCAGTTCTTC. This gives the protein CASSLGGGIYYNEQFF.

The V and J genes are TRBV6-1 and TRBJ2-3; 8 positions match TRBD1. Germline V gene sequence: CDR1 MNHNS, CDR2 SASEGT. The length of the CDR3 is 14 residues. Germline trimming cut 4 bases from V and 10 bases from J; bases unmatched to any gene: 10. For the CDR3, the DNA is TGTGCCAGCAGTGGAGGACAGGGTAGGATCGCGCAGTATTTT. Protein sequence: CASSGGQGRIAQYF.

The CDR3 DNA sequence: TGTGCCAGCAGTGTTGATGGCTTTGGCTACACCTTC. It translates to CASSVDGFGYTF. This chain links TRBV2 with TRBJ1-2; D not certain. This CDR3 is 12 amino acids long. Germline V gene data show CDR1 as SNHLY and CDR2 as FYNNEI. The V and J ends lost 4 bases and 7 bases respectively, with 10 bases between them.

The chain couples TRBV19 to TRBJ1-1; possibly TRBD1 for D (5 bases). This CDR3 has 13 residues. V lost 1 base, J lost 4 bases, and 7 bases lay in between. Germline V CDR1 and CDR2: LNHDA, SQIVND (reference sequence). CDR3 in amino acids: CASSIAGPTEAFF. As DNA, the CDR3 is TGTGCCAGTAGTATAGCAGGGCCCACTGAAGCTTTCTTT.

The CDR3 DNA reads as TGTGCCAGTAGTCGAGAGGACAGCCCAGATACGCAGTATTTT. It codes for CASSREDSPDTQYF. J is TRBJ2-3 and V is TRBV19, with D maybe TRBD1 (6 bases). The V end was cut by 5 bases, the J end by 4 bases, with 13 bases between. The CDR3 extends over 14 amino acids. Germline loops: CDR1 LNHDA, CDR2 SQIVND (reference sequence).

The J gene is TRBJ1-3, the V gene TRBV5-1; TRBD1 is a possible D gene (5 bases). Trimming took off 4 bases at V and 0 bases at J, with 14 bases between the two ends. This CDR3 comprises 16 residues. Per the germline V gene, CDR1 is SGHRS and CDR2 is YFSETQ. CDR3 DNA: TGCGCCAGCAGCATAACAGGCGGTTTCTCTGGAAACACCATATATTTT. Amino acids: CASSITGGFSGNTIYF.

The chain is built from TRBV7-9 and TRBJ2-2; 7 bases fit TRBD2. This CDR3 has 15 amino acids. V was pared by 5 bases and J by 6 bases, with 9 bases of the junction left unmatched. Germline assignment: CDR1 SEHNR and CDR2 FQNEAQ (reference sequence). This CDR3 is CASSPTAGVSGELFF. DNA of the CDR3: TGTGCCAGCAGCCCCACCGCGGGGGTATCCGGGGAGCTGTTTTTT.

V is TRBV4-3 and J is TRBJ2-7, with no clear D. Germline loops: CDR1 LGHNA, CDR2 YSLEER. There are 14 residues in the CDR3. V was trimmed by 0 bases and J by 3 bases, leaving 9 bases between them. For the CDR3, the DNA is TGCGCCAGCAGCCAAGATAACCCGGGCTACGAGCAGTACTTC. It encodes CASSQDNPGYEQYF.